This T cell receptor (beta chain) was recorded in a study of cytomegalovirus exposure and HLA in healthy donors. Regarding the study as a whole: Several of the most significant clusters appeared, in a later analysis, to be linked to common viral pathogens.

Each of the donors was a healthy bone marrow donor. The V and J ends lost 5 bases and 8 bases respectively, with 16 bases between them. This CDR3 contains 13 residues. CDR1 SGHRS and CDR2 YFSETQ come from the germline V gene. In the case of this clone: Its antigen is currently unknown.

In the PCR, 60 Vbeta and 13 Jbeta primers were used. As processed by the authors: About 10 million shared chains were among tens of millions of unique TCR beta chains counted in a later analysis. Measured with immunoSEQ multiplex PCR; TCRdb has only the in-frame clones, and not every one. V and J calls and clone size are given by that table; D and trimming were obtained from the DNA. This table has about 97,000 clones, 50% to 70% appearing once. The receptor comes from a human donor in good health. The chain links TRBV5-1 to TRBJ1-1, with a weak D call TRBD1 (6 bases). The sequenced sample consisted of PBMCs. The CDR3 sequence: CASRPWTATEAFF. CDR3 bases: TGCGCCAGCAGACCGTGGACAGCCACCGAAGCTTTCTTT.